This record covers a single T cell receptor (beta chain). These data come from a study of cytomegalovirus exposure and HLA in healthy donors. The CDR3 consists of 14 residues. Per the germline V gene, CDR1 is SGHVS and CDR2 is FQNEAQ. The V end lost 2 bases, the J end lost 2 bases, and 10 bases lay between the germline ends. 13 Jbeta primers and 60 Vbeta primers were used for the PCR. Sequencing used immunoSEQ multiplex PCR; TCRdb keeps in-frame clones, though not all of them. The sample has roughly 200,000 clones, around four fifths seen once. The chain carries TRBV7-8 and TRBJ2-7; a possible D gene is TRBD2 (5 bases). Input material: PBMCs. The clonotype comes from a man in his fifties in good health and CMV-seronegative. The chain's CDR3 is CASSLKRIAYEQYF. For the CDR3, the DNA is TGTGCCAGCAGCTTAAAGCGGATAGCCTACGAGCAGTACTTC.